This T cell receptor beta chain was sequenced in a study of blood T cell repertoires in COVID-19. For the study at large: T cells, B-cell-depleted T cells, or PBMCs supplied cDNA or gDNA.

Some clones are missing from TCRdb's copy, which holds only in-frame ones; the method was immunoSEQ multiplex PCR. The data contain almost 200,000 clones, around 85% of them singletons. The germline CDR1 and CDR2 sequences are MGHDK and SYGVNS. The CDR3 covers 17 residues. V shed 1 base and J 1 base; nucleotides not matched to a gene: 4. The rearrangement joins TRBV25-1 to TRBJ2-4; TRBD1 matches 10 bases. The sample was peripheral blood. The receptor's source is a man in his fifties or sixties with COVID-19, enrolled during active disease. The CDR3 region is CASSEWGTGVAKNIQYF. The CDR3 DNA sequence: TGTGCCAGCAGTGAATGGGGGACAGGGGTCGCCAAAAACATTCAGTACTTC.